This TCR beta chain was found in a study of glioma-infiltrating T cells. Study at large: Samples included WHO grade II oligodendrogliomas or astrocytomas and initial-diagnosis grade IV glioblastomas. Glioma patients had dexamethasone for six or fewer days before surgery. Overall study findings and caveats: Very few CDR3 sequences were shared between tissue and blood. Gliomas, especially low-grade, showed above-expected tissue-blood divergence; non-neoplastic patients showed below.

Concerning this clonotype: Its antigen remains unknown.

CDR3 length: 14 amino acids. V shed 8 bases and J 4 bases; nucleotides not matched to a gene: 10. Germline values: CDR1 MNHEY, CDR2 SVGEGT. Using RNA template, CDR3s of TCR alpha and beta were amplified with iRepertoire arm-PCR. TCRdb re-called the multiplex PCR reads with MiXCR, one entry per CDR3 protein. The table has about 380,000 distinct CDR3 sequences, less than 50% seen once. The genes are TRBV6-2 or TRBV6-3 and TRBJ2-5, with 7 positions matching TRBD1. What was sequenced was glioma tissue, nonneoplastic brain tissue, or PBMCs (not recorded which). This clonotype originated in a human donor with low-grade glioma or glioblastoma, undergoing nonglioma brain surgery, or in good health (not recorded which). CDR3 coding DNA: TGTGCCAGCGGCAACAGGGGCGCGGGAGAGACCCAGTACTTC. Protein sequence: CASGNRGAGETQYF.